This T cell receptor (beta chain) was recovered during a study of T cells in narcolepsy. Between the trimmed V and J ends, which lost 4 bases and 4 bases, there was a span of 13 bases. The CDR3 is made up of 14 amino acids. Germline V gene sequence: CDR1 MNHEY, CDR2 SMNVEV (reference sequence). Some clones are missing from TCRdb's copy, which holds only in-frame ones; the method was immunoSEQ multiplex PCR. The sample shows roughly 30,000 clones, about 80% of them seen only once. The clonotype was recovered from a human donor in good health. The sequenced sample was memory (CD45RA-) CD4+ T cells from blood. The rearrangement joins TRBV27 to TRBJ1-1; TRBD1 might be the D (5 bases). CDR3 amino acids: CASSYRDGSTEAFF. CDR3 DNA: TGTGCCAGCAGTTACCGGGACGGAAGCACTGAAGCTTTCTTT.